One sample yielded the 27 T cell receptor beta chains listed below, sequenced in a study of T cell responses to AZD1222 COVID-19 vaccine. Sequenced by immunoSEQ multiplex PCR; TCRdb stores in-frame clones only, minus some. This repertoire shows tens of thousands of clones, under 85% found once; its top ten account for 20%. Sequenced material: peripheral blood, taken on day 0 of MenACWY control vaccination. The receptors were sampled from an adult in good health.

This sequence joins TRBV19 and TRBJ2-3; TRBD1 matches 8 bases. Germline loops: CDR1 LNHDA, CDR2 SQIVND (reference sequence). The CDR3 sequence is 15 residues long. V dropped 4 bases and J dropped 4; count of bases not matched to a gene: 7. The CDR3 is CASSRAGGHADTQYF. Here the CDR3 DNA reads TGTGCCAGTAGTAGGGCAGGGGGCCATGCAGATACGCAGTATTTT. The entire variable domain, with the rest obtained from reference TRBV19 and TRBJ2-3, is as follows: DGGITQSPKYLFRKEGQNVTLSCEQNLNHDAMYWYRQDPGQGLRLIYYSQIVNDFQKGDIAEGYSVSREKKESFPLTVTSAQKNPTAFYLCASSRAGGHADTQYFGPGTRLTVL.

The chain employs TRBV6-5 and TRBJ1-5; no firm D call. Trimming removed 0 bases from V and 9 bases from J, with 12 bases in between. Germline V gives CDR1 MNHEY, CDR2 SVGAGI. The CDR3 extends over 14 amino acids. CDR3 bases: TGTGCCAGCAGTTACTCATCAGGTTTTTCGCCCCAGCATTTT. Its protein is CASSYSSGFSPQHF.

The chain employs TRBV2 and TRBJ2-4, with TRBD1 identical over 8 bases. The germline V gene encodes CDR1 SNHLY and CDR2 FYNNEI. This CDR3 comprises 14 residues. The V and J ends lost 1 base and 6 bases, in that order; junction bases with no gene match: 2. The CDR3 is CASSEGQGTNIQYF. The CDR3 region has the DNA TGTGCCAGCAGTGAAGGACAGGGGACAAACATTCAGTACTTC. The full variable domain, rest sourced from reference TRBV2 and TRBJ2-4, is EPEVTQTPSHQVTQMGQEVILRCVPISNHLYFYWYRQILGQKVEFLVSFYNNEISEKSEIFDDQFSVERPDGSNFTLKIRSTKLEDSAMYFCASSEGQGTNIQYFGAGTRLSVL.

The chain combines TRBV30 with TRBJ2-7; D may be TRBD1 (6 bases). V was shortened by 2 bases and J by 2 bases, with 10 bases between the two germline ends. The CDR3 spans 13 residues. The V gene's germline CDR1 is GTSNPN and CDR2 SVGIG (reference sequence). CDR3 sequence reads: CAWSRDTTYEQYF. The CDR3 DNA follows: TGTGCCTGGAGTCGGGACACCACCTACGAGCAGTACTTC.

The rearrangement uses TRBV18 and TRBJ2-3; 8 bases match TRBD2. The CDR3 contains 17 residues. V lost 3 bases, J lost 2 bases, and 10 bases stayed unmatched. Germline assignment: CDR1 KGHSH and CDR2 LQKENI. The CDR3: CASSPYRRGENTDTQYF. CDR3 nucleotide sequence: TGTGCCAGCTCACCTTATCGGCGGGGGGAGAACACAGATACGCAGTATTTT.

V gene TRBV6-5 combines with J gene TRBJ2-7; D possibly corresponds to TRBD2 (5 bases). The V end lost 6 bases, the J end lost 2 bases, and 17 bases lay between the germline ends. Germline V gene lookup returns CDR1 MNHEY and CDR2 SVGAGI. The CDR3 runs to 15 residues. This chain's CDR3 is CASRRTGTFAYEQYF. CDR3 in DNA: TGTGCCAGCAGGAGGACGGGAACCTTCGCCTACGAGCAGTACTTC.

CDR3 bases: TGTGCCAGCAACCCTAGCGGGACCCACTACGAGCAGTACTTC. Amino acids: CASNPSGTHYEQYF. J is TRBJ2-7 and V is TRBV5-5, with 9 bases aligning to TRBD2. The CDR3 is 14 amino acids. The trim removed 6 bases at V and 3 bases at J, leaving 7 bases unmatched. Per the germline V gene, CDR1 is SGHKS and CDR2 is YYEKEE (reference sequence).

The chain links TRBV3-1 (or the pseudogene TRBV3-2) to TRBJ2-3, with a possible D match to TRBD2 (5 bases). V was trimmed by 1 base and J by 1 base, leaving 12 bases between them. CDR1 and CDR2 (germline): LGHDT, YNNKEL (reference sequence). This CDR3 is 16 amino acids long. CDR3 amino acids: CASSQVRGDGTDTQYF. As DNA, the CDR3 is TGTGCCAGCAGCCAAGTACGGGGAGACGGCACAGATACGCAGTATTTT.

This clone has just a few counts. The genes are TRBV12-3 or TRBV12-4 and TRBJ2-4; D is possibly TRBD1 (6 bases). Trimming removed 3 bases from V and 16 bases from J, with 19 bases in between. The CDR3 extends over 13 amino acids. Here the CDR3 DNA reads TGTGCCAGCAGTTTGGAAGGTGGTGGACAGTTTTACTTC. Its translation: CASSLEGGGQFYF.

The gene calls are TRBV6-5 and TRBJ1-3; D not resolved. Germline V gene data show CDR1 as MNHEY and CDR2 as SVGAGI. V was trimmed by 6 bases and J by 1 base, leaving 10 bases between them. This CDR3 has 14 amino acids. DNA of the CDR3: TGTGCCAGCAGCCCCGGGTGGTCTGGAAACACCATATATTTT. This sequence encodes CASSPGWSGNTIYF.

The chain employs TRBV3-1 (or the pseudogene TRBV3-2) and TRBJ2-2; TRBD2 agrees at 15 bases. Trimming took 0 bases from V and 4 from J; bases not matched to a gene: 3. CDR1 and CDR2 from the germline V gene are LGHDT and YNNKEL (reference sequence). The CDR3 spans 18 residues. The chain's CDR3 is CASSQEGLAGGGTGELFF. CDR3 nucleotide sequence: TGTGCCAGCAGCCAAGAGGGACTAGCGGGAGGCGGCACCGGGGAGCTGTTTTTT.

The gene calls are TRBV28 and TRBJ2-1; the match to TRBD1 covers 8 bases. Germline CDR1 MDHEN, CDR2 SYDVKM. The CDR3 totals 14 residues. Trimming removed 6 bases from V and 10 bases from J; junction bases left unmatched: 11. CDR3 loop: CASSPAGQGLEQFF. The CDR3 DNA follows: TGTGCCAGCAGCCCCGCAGGACAGGGTCTGGAGCAGTTCTTC.

The rearrangement uses TRBV18 and TRBJ1-2; D ambiguous. Germline-derived CDR1 and CDR2 are KGHSH and LQKENI. The V end lost 0 bases, the J end lost 4 bases, and 15 bases lay between the germline ends. The CDR3 consists of 16 residues. The CDR3 DNA reads TGTGCCAGCTCACCACCGAGCACCCCTACACGCTATGGCTACACCTTC. Protein product: CASSPPSTPTRYGYTF.

The V gene is TRBV3-1 (or the pseudogene TRBV3-2), the J gene TRBJ2-2; possible D gene TRBD1, 5 bases. V shed 4 bases and J shed 7 bases, with 10 bases lying between them. The CDR3 covers 13 residues. Germline V gene sequence: CDR1 LGHDT, CDR2 YNNKEL (reference sequence). This chain's CDR3 is CASSPQGFGELFF. The CDR3 DNA reads TGTGCCAGCAGCCCCCAGGGTTTCGGGGAGCTGTTTTTT.

The chain recombines TRBV19 with TRBJ1-2; D unclear. V lost 2 bases, J lost 4 bases, and 14 bases lay in between. The CDR3 spans 15 residues. Germline loops: CDR1 LNHDA, CDR2 SQIVND (reference sequence). The CDR3 DNA reads as TGTGCCAGTAGTATAAATGGAGGGTCGACCTATGGCTACACCTTC. Amino acid sequence: CASSINGGSTYGYTF. The whole variable domain, filled in from reference TRBV19 and TRBJ1-2, reads DGGITQSPKYLFRKEGQNVTLSCEQNLNHDAMYWYRQDPGQGLRLIYYSQIVNDFQKGDIAEGYSVSREKKESFPLTVTSAQKNPTAFYLCASSINGGSTYGYTFGSGTRLTVV.

V and J are TRBV4-1 and TRBJ1-5; no clear D gene. The germline V gene encodes CDR1 MGHRA and CDR2 YSYEKL. There are 17 residues in the CDR3. Trimming took off 1 base at V and 3 bases at J, with 16 bases between the two ends. The CDR3 loop is CASSQGSFGQVNQPQHF. The CDR3 nucleotides are TGCGCCAGCAGCCAAGGTTCTTTCGGGCAGGTCAATCAGCCCCAGCATTTT.

This sequence joins TRBV25-1 and TRBJ2-5; a possible D gene is TRBD1 (6 bases). The CDR3 runs to 13 residues. Germline CDR1 and CDR2: MGHDK and SYGVNS. V was trimmed by 8 bases and J by 5 bases, leaving 15 bases between them. The DNA of the CDR3 is TGTGCCAGCCAGACAGGATGGGGGGAGACCCAGTACTTC. It encodes CASQTGWGETQYF.

The V and J genes are TRBV28 and TRBJ1-5; D not resolved. V was cut by 6 bases and J by 7 bases, with 10 bases left in between. CDR1 MDHEN and CDR2 SYDVKM come from the germline V gene. This CDR3 spans 12 amino acids. The chain's CDR3 is CASSDEEQPQHF. The CDR3 DNA reads TGTGCCAGCAGCGACGAAGAACAGCCCCAGCATTTT.

The chain employs TRBV2 and TRBJ1-1, with TRBD1 matching over 9 bases. Trimming took 7 bases from V and 4 from J; bases not matched to a gene: 7. The CDR3 runs to 14 residues. Germline V gene sequence: CDR1 SNHLY, CDR2 FYNNEI. The CDR3 reads CASTRDRDGTEAFF. DNA of the CDR3: TGTGCCAGCACCCGGGACAGGGATGGCACTGAAGCTTTCTTT.

This chain links TRBV13 with TRBJ1-1, with 8 bases lining up with TRBD1. Germline V gives CDR1 PRHDT, CDR2 FYEKMQ (reference sequence). This CDR3 is built from 13 residues. V lost 8 bases and J lost 2; bases outside the gene matches: 4. CDR3 loop: CASGGQANTEAFF. As DNA, the CDR3 is TGTGCCAGCGGGGGACAGGCAAACACTGAAGCTTTCTTT.

This chain links TRBV5-8 with TRBJ2-3, with TRBD2 matching over 9 bases. V lost 2 bases and J lost 6; bases outside the gene matches: 10. This CDR3 contains 16 residues. CDR1 is SGHTS, CDR2 YDEGEE, per germline. CDR3 loop: CASSFTRLAVGDTQYF. In nucleotides, the CDR3 is TGTGCCAGCAGCTTCACCCGACTAGCGGTCGGGGATACGCAGTATTTT.

The rearrangement joins TRBV2 to TRBJ2-1; TRBD2 agrees at 7 bases. The CDR3 runs 12 residues. J gave up 4 bases and V 8 bases, and 2 bases lay outside the gene matches. In germline, CDR1 is SNHLY, CDR2 FYNNEI. The CDR3 DNA reads TGTGCCAGCCAGCGGGATTACAATGAGCAGTTCTTC. It encodes CASQRDYNEQFF.

The rearrangement links TRBV28 to TRBJ2-7; D unresolved. The CDR3 covers 13 residues. V was pared by 2 bases and J by 5 bases, with 10 bases between. Germline loops: CDR1 MDHEN, CDR2 SYDVKM. The CDR3 nucleotides read TGTGCCAGCAGTTTAGTGACCCCCAACGAGCAGTACTTC. Its translation: CASSLVTPNEQYF.

The V and J genes are TRBV18 and TRBJ1-6; 11 positions match TRBD1. Germline V CDR1 and CDR2: KGHSH, LQKENI. V shed 6 bases and J 10 bases; nucleotides not matched to a gene: 11. This CDR3 comprises 16 residues. DNA for the CDR3: TGTGCCAGCTCGGTCGGACAGGGGGCGAAAATCTCACCCCTCCACTTT. It specifies CASSVGQGAKISPLHF.

The rearrangement uses TRBV28 and TRBJ1-1; D gene unclear. The V and J ends lost 5 bases and 1 base respectively, with 14 bases between them. This CDR3 is built from 15 residues. The germline V gene encodes CDR1 MDHEN and CDR2 SYDVKM. In nucleotides, the CDR3 is TGTGCCAGCAGTCCAATCTCAACGGCGAACACTGAAGCTTTCTTT. Translation gives CASSPISTANTEAFF.

V gene TRBV12-3 or TRBV12-4 combines with J gene TRBJ1-5, with a tentative D call TRBD1 (5 bases). V was shortened by 6 bases and J by 8 bases, with 14 bases between the two germline ends. This CDR3 is 13 amino acids long. CDR3 sequence: CASRRGSLEPQHF. The CDR3 region has the DNA TGTGCCAGCAGACGGGGCAGCCTAGAGCCCCAGCATTTT.

J is TRBJ2-1 and V is TRBV4-2; tentatively, D is TRBD2 (5 bases). CDR1 is LGHNA, CDR2 YNFKEQ, per germline. Trimming shortened V by 0 bases and J by 8 bases, and 11 bases separated the two germline ends. The CDR3 is 14 residues long. The CDR3, as DNA: TGTGCCAGCAGCCAAGAAGTCGGGGAGCATGAGCAGTTCTTC. This encodes CASSQEVGEHEQFF.